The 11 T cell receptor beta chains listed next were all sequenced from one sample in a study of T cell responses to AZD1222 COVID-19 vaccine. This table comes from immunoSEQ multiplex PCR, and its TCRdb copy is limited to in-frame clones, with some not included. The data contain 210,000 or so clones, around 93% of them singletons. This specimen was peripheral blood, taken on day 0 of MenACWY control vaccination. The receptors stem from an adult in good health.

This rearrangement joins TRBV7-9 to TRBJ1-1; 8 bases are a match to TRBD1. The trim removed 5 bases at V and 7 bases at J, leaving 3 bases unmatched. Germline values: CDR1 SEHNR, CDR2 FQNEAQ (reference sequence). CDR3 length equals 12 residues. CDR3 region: CASSRDRLEAFF. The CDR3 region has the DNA TGTGCCAGCAGCAGGGACAGGCTTGAAGCTTTCTTT.

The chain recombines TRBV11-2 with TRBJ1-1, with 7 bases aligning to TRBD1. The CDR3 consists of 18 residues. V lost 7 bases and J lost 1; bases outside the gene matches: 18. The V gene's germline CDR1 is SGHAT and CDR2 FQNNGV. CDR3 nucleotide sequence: TGTGCCAGCACCGCCCCCGGGACAGCTAGGAAGAGGAACACTGAAGCTTTCTTT. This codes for CASTAPGTARKRNTEAFF.

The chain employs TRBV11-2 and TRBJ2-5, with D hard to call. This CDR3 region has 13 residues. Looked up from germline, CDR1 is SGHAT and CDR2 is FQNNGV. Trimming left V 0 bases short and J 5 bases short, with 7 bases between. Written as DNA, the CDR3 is TGTGCCAGCAGCTTAGATGGCAGCGAGACCCAGTACTTC. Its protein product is CASSLDGSETQYF.

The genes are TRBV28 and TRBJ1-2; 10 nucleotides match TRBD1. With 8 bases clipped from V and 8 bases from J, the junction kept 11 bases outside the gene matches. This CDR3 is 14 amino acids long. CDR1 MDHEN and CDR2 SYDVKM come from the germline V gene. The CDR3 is CASSNVGQGVGYTF. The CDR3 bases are TGTGCCAGCTCAAACGTAGGACAGGGGGTCGGCTACACCTTC.

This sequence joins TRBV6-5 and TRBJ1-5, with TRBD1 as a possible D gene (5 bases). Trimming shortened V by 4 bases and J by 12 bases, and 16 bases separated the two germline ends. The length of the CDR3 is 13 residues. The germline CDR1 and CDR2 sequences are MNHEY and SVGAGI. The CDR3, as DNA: TGTGCCAGCAGTTCAACGTTGCGGGGCCTCCAGCATTTT. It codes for CASSSTLRGLQHF.

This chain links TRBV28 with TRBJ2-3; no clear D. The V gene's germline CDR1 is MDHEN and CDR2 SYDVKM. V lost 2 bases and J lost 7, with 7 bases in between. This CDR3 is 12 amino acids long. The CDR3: CASSLRFYTQYF. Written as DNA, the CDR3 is TGTGCCAGCAGTTTAAGGTTCTATACGCAGTATTTT.

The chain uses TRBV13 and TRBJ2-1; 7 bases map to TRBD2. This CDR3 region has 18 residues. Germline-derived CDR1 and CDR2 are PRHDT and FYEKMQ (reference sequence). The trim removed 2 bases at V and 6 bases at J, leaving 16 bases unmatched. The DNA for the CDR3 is TGTGCCAGCAGCTTAAGGCGCGGACTAGTTCTTGGGGGCAATGAGCAGTTCTTC. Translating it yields CASSLRRGLVLGGNEQFF.

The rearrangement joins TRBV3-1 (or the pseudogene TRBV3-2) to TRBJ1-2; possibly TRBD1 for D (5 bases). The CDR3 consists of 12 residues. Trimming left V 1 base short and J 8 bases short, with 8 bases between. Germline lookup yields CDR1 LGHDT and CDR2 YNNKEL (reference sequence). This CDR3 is CASSQVQGGYTF. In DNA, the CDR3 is TGTGCCAGCAGCCAAGTGCAGGGCGGCTACACCTTC.

CDR3 bases: TGTGCCAGCAGCTTAGTGGCGGGGGGCTCCGATACGCAGTATTTT. Its protein product is CASSLVAGGSDTQYF. The chain joins TRBV7-2 to TRBJ2-3; 8 nucleotides match TRBD2. Trimming at V came to 1 base and at J to 6 bases, leaving 6 bases not matched to a gene. The CDR3 contains 15 residues. The V gene's germline CDR1 is SGHTA and CDR2 FQGNSA.

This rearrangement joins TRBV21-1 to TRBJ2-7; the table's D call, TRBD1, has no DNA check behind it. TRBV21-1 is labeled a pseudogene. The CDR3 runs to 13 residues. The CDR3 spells CASSFDSPYEQYF. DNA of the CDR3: TGTGCCAGCAGCTTCGACAGCCCCTACGAGCAGTACTTC.

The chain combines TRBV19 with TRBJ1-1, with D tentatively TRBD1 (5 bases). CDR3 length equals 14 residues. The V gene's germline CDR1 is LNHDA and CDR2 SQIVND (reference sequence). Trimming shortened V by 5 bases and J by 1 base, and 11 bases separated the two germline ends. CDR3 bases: TGTGCCAGTAGTCCAGGGACGGGGAACACTGAAGCTTTCTTT. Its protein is CASSPGTGNTEAFF. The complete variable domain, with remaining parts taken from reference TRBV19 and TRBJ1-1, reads DGGITQSPKYLFRKEGQNVTLSCEQNLNHDAMYWYRQDPGQGLRLIYYSQIVNDFQKGDIAEGYSVSREKKESFPLTVTSAQKNPTAFYLCASSPGTGNTEAFFGQGTRLTVV.